These 11 T cell receptor beta chains were sequenced from one sample in a study of breast tumors, draining lymph nodes, adjacent tissues. The lymph nodes were axillary draining lymph nodes from breast cancer patients. TCRdb reanalysed the multiplex PCR reads using MiXCR and keeps one entry per CDR3 protein. The sample consists of tens of thousands of distinct CDR3 sequences, around 20% of them appearing once. Sample: axillary lymph node tissue. The receptors were gathered from a female donor with breast cancer. Some clones in this sample may be carry-over from other donors' samples.

In the case of this clonotype: A much larger clone differs by one base, so this may be a read error. The CDR3 does not end in the conserved phenylalanine or tryptophan, so this is likely a read error. J is TRBJ1-4 and V is TRBV4-1; 7 nucleotides align to TRBD1. Germline assignment: CDR1 MGHRA and CDR2 YSYEKL. The CDR3 is made up of 15 amino acids. Losses at the gene ends were 4 bases for V and 3 bases for J; bases not matched to a gene: 5. This chain's CDR3 is CASSRQQGSNEKLFL. DNA for the CDR3: TGCGCCAGCAGCCGACAACAGGGGTCTAATGAAAAACTGTTTCTT.

V and J are TRBV19 and TRBJ1-5; 7 bases align to TRBD1. Germline loops: CDR1 LNHDA, CDR2 SQIVND (reference sequence). Trimming removed 4 bases from V and 3 bases from J; junction bases left unmatched: 9. The CDR3 has 16 residues. CDR3 residues: CASSSPPGQLNQPQHF. In DNA form, the CDR3 reads TGTGCCAGTAGTAGCCCCCCGGGACAGCTCAATCAGCCCCAGCATTTT.

The CDR3 bases are TGTGCCAGCAGCCAAGATAGGGATAGGACTGAAGCTTTCTTT. Amino acids: CASSQDRDRTEAFF. The rearrangement joins TRBV4-2 to TRBJ1-1, with D unclear. The CDR3 is 14 residues long. V shed 0 bases and J shed 5 bases, with 10 bases lying between them. The V gene's germline CDR1 is LGHNA and CDR2 YNFKEQ.

This clonotype was observed at least ten times. The V gene is TRBV7-2, the J gene TRBJ2-7, with D possibly matching TRBD1 (6 bases). V lost 4 bases, J lost 1 base, and 11 bases lay in between. CDR3 length equals 14 residues. Per germline, CDR1 SGHTA and CDR2 FQGNSA. In DNA form, the CDR3 reads TGTGCCAGCAGCTGGAACAGGGAATCCTACGAGCAGTACTTC. Its translation is CASSWNRESYEQYF.

This clonotype has just a few counts. CDR3 loop: CASSPRRPNQPQHF. The CDR3 region has the DNA TGTGCCAGCAGTCCCCGACGGCCCAATCAGCCCCAGCATTTT. The chain employs TRBV27 and TRBJ1-5; D is undetermined. Germline CDR1 and CDR2: MNHEY and SMNVEV (reference sequence). The length of the CDR3 is 14 residues. V lost 5 bases to trimming and J lost 3 bases, with 11 bases between them.

There are many counts of this clonotype. The chain recombines TRBV4-3 with TRBJ2-7; D possibly corresponds to TRBD2 (5 bases). The CDR3 runs 13 residues. V gave up 0 bases and J gave up 7 bases, with 10 bases separating them. Germline V lookup: CDR1 LGHNA, CDR2 YSLEER. The CDR3 sequence: CASSQDTTGEQYF. The CDR3 nucleotides read TGCGCCAGCAGCCAAGACACCACGGGGGAGCAGTACTTC.

This clonotype has at least ten counts. This chain connects TRBV7-2 to TRBJ2-2; D is ambiguous. CDR1 SGHTA and CDR2 FQGNSA come from the germline V gene. V lost 1 base and J 4 bases, leaving 13 bases between the germline ends. This CDR3 is built from 16 residues. The CDR3 DNA follows: TGTGCCAGCAGCTTAGTTCCAGCCCGCGGCACCGGGGAGCTGTTTTTT. Translated: CASSLVPARGTGELFF.

This clonotype was seen at least ten times. The chain combines TRBV6-2 or TRBV6-3 with TRBJ1-5; no reliable D call. The V end was cut by 6 bases, the J end by 7 bases, with 13 bases between. The V gene's germline CDR1 is MNHEY and CDR2 SVGEGT. This CDR3 is 13 amino acids long. In DNA, the CDR3 is TGTGCCAGCAGACGGGGTAAAGAACAGCCCCAGCATTTT. Its protein product is CASRRGKEQPQHF.

This clonotype was recorded a few times. A much more abundant neighbour one base away suggests this may be a read error. As DNA, the CDR3 is TGCAGTGCTAGAGCAGGGGGAGGAGAAAAACTGTTTTTT. Amino acid sequence: CSARAGGGEKLFF. This rearrangement joins TRBV20-1 to TRBJ1-4; TRBD1 matches at 7 bases. Germline trimming cut 1 base from V and 8 bases from J; bases unmatched to any gene: 4. CDR1 and CDR2 (germline): DFQATT, SNEGSKA (reference sequence). The CDR3 loop spans 13 amino acids.

The chain uses TRBV11-2 and TRBJ2-1; 9 bases are shared with TRBD1. The CDR3 covers 21 residues. Germline V lookup: CDR1 SGHAT, CDR2 FQNNGV. V lost 5 bases to trimming and J lost 3 bases; unmatched junction nucleotides: 23. CDR3 sequence reads: CASSPMDRGPTSHWLYNEQFF. CDR3 DNA sequence: TGTGCCAGCAGCCCCATGGACAGGGGCCCTACTTCACATTGGCTCTACAATGAGCAGTTCTTC.

Concerning this clonotype: This may come from a read error, since a much larger clone is one base off. The gene calls are TRBV12-3 or TRBV12-4 and TRBJ2-3; unclear D gene. The end of the DNA is better explained by TRBJ1-5, so the J call may be wrong. The CDR3 is 16 residues long. The CDR3 DNA sequence: TGTGCCAGCAGTTTAGGGCGGGAGGCTAGCACAGATACGCAGCATTTT. Translating gives CASSLGREASTDTQHF.